This T cell receptor beta chain was sequenced during a study of cytomegalovirus exposure and HLA in healthy donors. The protocol was immunoSEQ multiplex PCR, while the TCRdb copy is restricted to in-frame clones and leaves out a portion. The data show roughly 220,000 clones, just over 90% seen once. Points on this clone: What it recognizes is unknown.

V was clipped by 3 bases and J by 3 bases, with 15 bases between them. CDR1 is SGHRS and CDR2 is YFSETQ in the germline V gene. The CDR3 is 16 amino acids. Overall study findings and caveats: TCR beta chains numbering 164 were designated cytomegalovirus-associated.

The sequence derives from a woman between 18 and 30 years old in good health and CMV-seronegative. The chain joins TRBV5-1 to TRBJ1-4, with D hard to call. The specimen was PBMCs. The CDR3 DNA sequence: TGCGCCAGCAGCTCACGACGGGGTCCTCCTAATGAAAAACTGTTTTTT. Translated: CASSSRRGPPNEKLFF.